This T cell receptor (beta chain) was profiled in a study of T cell responses to AZD1222 COVID-19 vaccine. Germline V gene sequence: CDR1 LGHDT, CDR2 YNNKEL (reference sequence). This CDR3 comprises 18 residues. V lost 4 bases, J lost 6 bases, and 17 bases stayed unmatched. Profiling relied on immunoSEQ multiplex PCR, and the TCRdb table lists in-frame clones only, not all of them. The table has roughly 110,000 clones, around 92% seen once. This receptor was taken from an adult in good health. V and J are TRBV3-1 (or the pseudogene TRBV3-2) and TRBJ1-5; TRBD1 matches 8 bases. Here the sequenced sample was peripheral blood, taken on day 0 of AZD1222 vaccination. CDR3 in amino acids: CASSRSIRGLLGGQPQHF. The CDR3 nucleotides are TGTGCCAGCAGCCGGAGCATCAGGGGGCTTCTGGGGGGTCAGCCCCAGCATTTT.